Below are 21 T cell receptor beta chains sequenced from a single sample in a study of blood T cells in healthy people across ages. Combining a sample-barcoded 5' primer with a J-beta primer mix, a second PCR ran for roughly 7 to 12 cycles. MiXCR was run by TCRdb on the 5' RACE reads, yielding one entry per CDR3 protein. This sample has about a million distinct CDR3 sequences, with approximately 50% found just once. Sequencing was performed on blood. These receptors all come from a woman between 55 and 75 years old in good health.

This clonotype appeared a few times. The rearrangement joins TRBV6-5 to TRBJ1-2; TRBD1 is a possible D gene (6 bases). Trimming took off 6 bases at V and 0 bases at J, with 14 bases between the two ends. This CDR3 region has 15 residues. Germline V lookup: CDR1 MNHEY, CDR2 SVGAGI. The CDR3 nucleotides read TGTGCCAGCAGCGTACGACAGGCAGCTAACTATGGCTACACCTTC. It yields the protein CASSVRQAANYGYTF.

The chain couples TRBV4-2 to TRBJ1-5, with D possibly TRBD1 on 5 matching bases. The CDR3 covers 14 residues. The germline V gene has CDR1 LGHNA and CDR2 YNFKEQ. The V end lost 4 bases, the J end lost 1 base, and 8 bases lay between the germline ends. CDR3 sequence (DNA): TGTGCCAGCAGCCCTGGACAAAGCAATCAGCCCCAGCATTTT. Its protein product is CASSPGQSNQPQHF.

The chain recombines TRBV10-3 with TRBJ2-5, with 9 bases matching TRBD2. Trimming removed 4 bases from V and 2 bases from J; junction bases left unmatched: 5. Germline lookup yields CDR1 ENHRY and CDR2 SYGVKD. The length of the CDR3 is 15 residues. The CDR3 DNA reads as TGTGCCATCAGTGTCAGCGGGGGGACTCAAGAGACCCAGTACTTC. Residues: CAISVSGGTQETQYF.

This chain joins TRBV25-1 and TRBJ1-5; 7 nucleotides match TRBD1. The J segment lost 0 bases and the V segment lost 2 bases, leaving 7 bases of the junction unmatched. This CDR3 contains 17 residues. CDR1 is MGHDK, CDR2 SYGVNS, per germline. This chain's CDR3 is CASSELGQVYSNQPQHF. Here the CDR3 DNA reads TGTGCCAGCAGTGAACTCGGACAGGTGTATAGCAATCAGCCCCAGCATTTT.

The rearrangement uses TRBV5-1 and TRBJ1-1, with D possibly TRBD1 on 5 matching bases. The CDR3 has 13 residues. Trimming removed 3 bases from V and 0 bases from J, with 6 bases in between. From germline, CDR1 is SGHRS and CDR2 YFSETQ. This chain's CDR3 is CASSWTLNTEAFF. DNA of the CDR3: TGCGCCAGCAGCTGGACACTGAACACTGAAGCTTTCTTT.

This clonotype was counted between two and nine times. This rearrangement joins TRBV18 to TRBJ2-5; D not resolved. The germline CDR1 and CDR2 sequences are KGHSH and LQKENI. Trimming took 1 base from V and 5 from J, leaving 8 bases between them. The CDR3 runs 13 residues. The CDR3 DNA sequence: TGTGCCAGCTCACCACAACCCGGGGAGACCCAGTACTTC. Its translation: CASSPQPGETQYF.

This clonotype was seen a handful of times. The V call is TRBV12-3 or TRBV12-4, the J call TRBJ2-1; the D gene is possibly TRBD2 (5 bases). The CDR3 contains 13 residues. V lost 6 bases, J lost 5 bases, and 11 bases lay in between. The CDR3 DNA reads TGTGCCAGCAGCCGGACTTCAGACAATGAGCAGTTCTTC. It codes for CASSRTSDNEQFF.

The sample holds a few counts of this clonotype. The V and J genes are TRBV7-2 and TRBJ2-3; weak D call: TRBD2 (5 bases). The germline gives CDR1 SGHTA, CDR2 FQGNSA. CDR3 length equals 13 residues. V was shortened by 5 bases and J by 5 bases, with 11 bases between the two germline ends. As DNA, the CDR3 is TGTGCCAGCAGCCCGGGGAGTCGAGATACGCAGTATTTT. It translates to CASSPGSRDTQYF.

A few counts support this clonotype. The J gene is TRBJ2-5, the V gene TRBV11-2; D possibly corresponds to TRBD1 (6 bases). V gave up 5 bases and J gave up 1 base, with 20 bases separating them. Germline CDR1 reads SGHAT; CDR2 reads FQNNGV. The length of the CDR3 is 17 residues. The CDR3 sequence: CASSLTGFPVIQETQYF. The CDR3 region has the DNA TGTGCCAGCAGCCTCACAGGGTTTCCGGTGATCCAAGAGACCCAGTACTTC.

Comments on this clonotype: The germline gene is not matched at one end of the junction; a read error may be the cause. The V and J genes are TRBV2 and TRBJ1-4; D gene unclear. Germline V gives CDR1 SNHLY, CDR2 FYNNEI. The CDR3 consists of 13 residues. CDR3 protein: CASSGKTNEKLFF. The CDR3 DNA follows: TGTGCCAGTAGTGGGAAGACTAATGAAAAACTGTTTTTT.

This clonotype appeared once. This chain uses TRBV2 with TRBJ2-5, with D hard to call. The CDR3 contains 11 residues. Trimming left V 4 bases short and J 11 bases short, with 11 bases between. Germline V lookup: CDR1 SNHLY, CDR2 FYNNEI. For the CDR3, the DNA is TGTGCCAGCAGTGCAGCGAGCAAGCAGTACTTC. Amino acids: CASSAASKQYF.

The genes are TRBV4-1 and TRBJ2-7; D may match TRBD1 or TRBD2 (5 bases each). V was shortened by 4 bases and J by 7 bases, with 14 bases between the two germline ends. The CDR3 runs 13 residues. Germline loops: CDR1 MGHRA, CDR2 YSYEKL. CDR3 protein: CASSRGSNNEQYF. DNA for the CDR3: TGCGCCAGCAGCCGGGGGAGCAACAATGAGCAGTACTTC.

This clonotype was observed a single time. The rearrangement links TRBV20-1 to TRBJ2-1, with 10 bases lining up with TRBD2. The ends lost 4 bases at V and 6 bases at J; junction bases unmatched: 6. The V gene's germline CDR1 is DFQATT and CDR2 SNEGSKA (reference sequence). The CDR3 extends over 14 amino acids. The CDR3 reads CSATRAGGPNEQFF. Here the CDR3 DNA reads TGCAGTGCTACCCGAGCGGGGGGGCCCAATGAGCAGTTCTTC.

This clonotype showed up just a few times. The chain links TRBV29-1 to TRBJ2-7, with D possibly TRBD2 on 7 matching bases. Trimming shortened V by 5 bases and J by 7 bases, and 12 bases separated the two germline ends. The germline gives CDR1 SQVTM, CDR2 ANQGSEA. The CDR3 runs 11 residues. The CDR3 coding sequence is TGCAGCGTTCTGGGGGGGCGGGAGCAGTACTTC. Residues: CSVLGGREQYF.

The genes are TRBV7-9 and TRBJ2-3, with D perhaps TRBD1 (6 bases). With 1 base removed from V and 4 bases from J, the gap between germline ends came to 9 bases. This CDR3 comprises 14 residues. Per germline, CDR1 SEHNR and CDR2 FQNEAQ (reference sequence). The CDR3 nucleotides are TGTGCCAGCAGCTTAGTCCCAGGGGCAGATACGCAGTATTTT. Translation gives CASSLVPGADTQYF.

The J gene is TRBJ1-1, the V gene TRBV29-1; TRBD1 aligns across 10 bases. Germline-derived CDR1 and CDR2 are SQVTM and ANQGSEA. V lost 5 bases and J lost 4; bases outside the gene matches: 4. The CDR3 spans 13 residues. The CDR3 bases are TGCAGCGTTCCGGACAGGGGGATCACTGAAGCTTTCTTT. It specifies CSVPDRGITEAFF.

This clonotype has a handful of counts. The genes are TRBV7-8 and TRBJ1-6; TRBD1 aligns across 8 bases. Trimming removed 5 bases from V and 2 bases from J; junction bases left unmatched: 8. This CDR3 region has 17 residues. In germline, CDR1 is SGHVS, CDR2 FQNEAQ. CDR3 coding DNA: TGTGCCAGCAGCCCGCTTCCGGGACAGGCCTATAATTCACCCCTCCACTTT. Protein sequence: CASSPLPGQAYNSPLHF.

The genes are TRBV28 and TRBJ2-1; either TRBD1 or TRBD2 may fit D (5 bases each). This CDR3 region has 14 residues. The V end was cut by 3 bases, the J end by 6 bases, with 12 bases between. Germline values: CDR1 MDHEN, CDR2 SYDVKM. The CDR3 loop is CASSFGGSGNEQFF. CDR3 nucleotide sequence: TGTGCCAGCAGTTTTGGGGGTTCGGGCAATGAGCAGTTCTTC. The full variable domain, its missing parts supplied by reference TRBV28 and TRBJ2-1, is DVKVTQSSRYLVKRTGEKVFLECVQDMDHENMFWYRQDPGLGLRLIYFSYDVKMKEKGDIPEGYSVSREKKERFSLILESASTNQTSMYLCASSFGGSGNEQFFGPGTRLTVL.

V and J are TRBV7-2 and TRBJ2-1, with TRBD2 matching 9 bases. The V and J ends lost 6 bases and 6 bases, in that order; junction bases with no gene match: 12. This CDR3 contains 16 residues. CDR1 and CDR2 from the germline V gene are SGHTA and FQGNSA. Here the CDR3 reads CASSHRTSAPTNEQFF. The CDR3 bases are TGTGCCAGCAGTCATAGGACTAGCGCACCCACCAATGAGCAGTTCTTC.

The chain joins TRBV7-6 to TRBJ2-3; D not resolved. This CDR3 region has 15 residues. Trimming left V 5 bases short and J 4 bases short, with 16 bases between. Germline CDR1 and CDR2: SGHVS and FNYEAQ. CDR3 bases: TGTGCCAGCAGCCTAGGAGCGCCCCCGGCAGATACGCAGTATTTT. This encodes CASSLGAPPADTQYF.

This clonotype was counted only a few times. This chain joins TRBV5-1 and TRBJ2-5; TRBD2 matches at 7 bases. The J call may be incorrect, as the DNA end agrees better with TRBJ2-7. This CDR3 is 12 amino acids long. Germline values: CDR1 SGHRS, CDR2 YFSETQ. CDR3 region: CASSFWEGEQYF. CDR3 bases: TGCGCCAGCAGCTTTTGGGAGGGCGAGCAGTACTTC.